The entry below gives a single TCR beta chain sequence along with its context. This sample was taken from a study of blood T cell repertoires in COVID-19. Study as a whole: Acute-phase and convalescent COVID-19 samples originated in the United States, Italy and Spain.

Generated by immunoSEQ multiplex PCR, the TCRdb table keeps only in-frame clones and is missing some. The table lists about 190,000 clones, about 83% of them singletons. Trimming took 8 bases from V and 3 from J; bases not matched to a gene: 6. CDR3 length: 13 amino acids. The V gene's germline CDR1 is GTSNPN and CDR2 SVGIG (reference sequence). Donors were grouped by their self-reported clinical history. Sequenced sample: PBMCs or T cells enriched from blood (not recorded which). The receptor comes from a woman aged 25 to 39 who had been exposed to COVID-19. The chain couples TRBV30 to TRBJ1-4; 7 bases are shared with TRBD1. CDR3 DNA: TGTGCCGGTGACAGGGCGGCTAATGAAAAACTGTTTTTT. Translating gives CAGDRAANEKLFF.